Shown below are 10 T cell receptor beta chains from a single sample sequenced in a study of technical replicates of blood from four donors. The repertoire was sequenced with immunoSEQ multiplex PCR; TCRdb's copy has only in-frame clones and lacks some. The top ten clones hold under 0.4% of a sample with tens of thousands of clones, roughly 94% of them seen once. Sequencing was done on a sample of T cells isolated from PBMCs. These receptors all come from a human donor in good health.

The V call is TRBV25-1, the J call TRBJ2-2; D uncertain. This CDR3 has 15 amino acids. With 4 bases removed from V and 6 bases from J, the gap between germline ends came to 15 bases. CDR1 and CDR2 from the germline V gene are MGHDK and SYGVNS. CDR3 in amino acids: CASSGTPLNAGELFF. CDR3 DNA sequence: TGTGCCAGCAGTGGAACTCCCTTAAACGCCGGGGAGCTGTTTTTT.

This sequence joins TRBV28 and TRBJ2-7; the D is unclear. The germline V and J ends were trimmed by 3 bases and 0 bases, with 9 bases remaining between them. The CDR3 loop spans 14 amino acids. Per germline, CDR1 MDHEN and CDR2 SYDVKM. CDR3 sequence (DNA): TGTGCCAGCAGTTTTTCCTTTAGCTCCTACGAGCAGTACTTC. As protein: CASSFSFSSYEQYF.

The chain combines TRBV7-9 with TRBJ1-1; 8 bases line up with TRBD1. Germline assignment: CDR1 SEHNR and CDR2 FQNEAQ (reference sequence). This CDR3 contains 14 residues. Germline trimming cut 4 bases from V and 5 bases from J; bases unmatched to any gene: 6. This chain's CDR3 is CASSSNRGGTEAFF. The CDR3 nucleotides are TGTGCCAGCAGCTCCAACAGGGGGGGGACTGAAGCTTTCTTT.

The rearrangement uses TRBV7-3 and TRBJ1-1; the D is unclear. The CDR3 runs 13 residues. Germline CDR1 SGHTA, CDR2 FQGTGA. Trimming took 5 bases from V and 0 from J, leaving 7 bases between them. The CDR3 bases are TGTGCCAGCAGCCGCGAGTTGAACACTGAAGCTTTCTTT. This sequence encodes CASSRELNTEAFF.

This clone was observed once. V gene TRBV7-2 combines with J gene TRBJ2-3; D might be TRBD2 (6 bases). The length of the CDR3 is 17 residues. The germline V gene has CDR1 SGHTA and CDR2 FQGNSA. V was trimmed by 4 bases and J by 4 bases, leaving 21 bases between them. The CDR3 region has the DNA TGTGCCAGCAGCTCCGCCTCCTTTCTGACTAGAGCAGATACGCAGTATTTT. Its translation is CASSSASFLTRADTQYF.

This chain links TRBV7-8 with TRBJ2-1, with D hard to call. This CDR3 is built from 16 residues. Trimming left V 4 bases short and J 0 bases short, with 13 bases between. Germline CDR1 and CDR2: SGHVS and FQNEAQ. CDR3 in DNA: TGTGCCAGCAGCTACATCGGCGGCCTCTCCTACAATGAGCAGTTCTTC. Amino acids: CASSYIGGLSYNEQFF.

V usage is TRBV23-1 and J usage is TRBJ2-1; D is uncertain. TRBV23-1 qualifies as an ORF whose function is uncertain. Trimming left V 8 bases short and J 5 bases short, with 4 bases between. This CDR3 is built from 10 residues. The CDR3 protein is CASGDNEQFF. CDR3 DNA: TGCGCCAGCGGAGACAATGAGCAGTTCTTC.

J is TRBJ1-5 and V is TRBV27; D is ambiguous. This CDR3 spans 15 amino acids. Trimming took 0 bases from V and 0 from J, leaving 6 bases between them. Germline values: CDR1 MNHEY, CDR2 SMNVEV (reference sequence). CDR3 in amino acids: CASSLSSYSNQPQHF. The CDR3 nucleotides read TGTGCCAGCAGTTTATCGAGCTATAGCAATCAGCCCCAGCATTTT.

This clone was recorded once. V is TRBV30 and J is TRBJ2-1, with 16 nucleotides matching TRBD2. CDR1 is GTSNPN and CDR2 is SVGIG in the germline V gene (reference sequence). The CDR3 is 17 amino acids. Trimming removed 4 bases from V and 4 bases from J; junction bases left unmatched: 7. For the CDR3, the DNA is TGTGCCTGGACCATGGGACTAGCGGGAGGGCCTTACAATGAGCAGTTCTTC. Amino acids: CAWTMGLAGGPYNEQFF.

This chain links TRBV15 with TRBJ2-5; 9 positions match TRBD2. The CDR3 covers 17 residues. Germline CDR1 reads LNHNV; CDR2 reads YYDKDF (reference sequence). The trim removed 0 bases at V and 4 bases at J, leaving 9 bases unmatched. The CDR3 region is CATSRDLAGGPGETQYF. The CDR3 nucleotides read TGTGCCACCAGCAGAGATCTGGCGGGAGGGCCAGGAGAGACCCAGTACTTC.